The sequence of this T cell receptor beta chain was determined in a study of shared clonotypes between healthy human individuals. About the research overall: Three CD4 naive, three CD4 memory, two CD8 naive and one CD8 memory plate were used per donor.

The data were produced by immunoSEQ multiplex PCR, yet TCRdb's version contains in-frame clones alone and is incomplete. The profile shows about 2 million clones, 90% to 95% of them singletons. Donors were healthy HIV-negative adults without recent acute infections or vaccinations. The receptor was isolated from a man younger than 35 in good health. The sample consisted of naive CD4+ T cells sorted from blood. As for subset: CD45RA+ positively selected.

For the CDR3, the DNA is TGCAGCGTTGAATTCTCTACAGAGAATAATTCACCCCTCCACTTT. Its protein product is CSVEFSTENNSPLHF. This chain links TRBV29-1 with TRBJ1-6; D remains unclear. The ends were cut back, 2 bases at V and 5 bases at J, with 13 bases in the middle. The CDR3 is 15 residues long. Germline values: CDR1 SQVTM, CDR2 ANQGSEA.